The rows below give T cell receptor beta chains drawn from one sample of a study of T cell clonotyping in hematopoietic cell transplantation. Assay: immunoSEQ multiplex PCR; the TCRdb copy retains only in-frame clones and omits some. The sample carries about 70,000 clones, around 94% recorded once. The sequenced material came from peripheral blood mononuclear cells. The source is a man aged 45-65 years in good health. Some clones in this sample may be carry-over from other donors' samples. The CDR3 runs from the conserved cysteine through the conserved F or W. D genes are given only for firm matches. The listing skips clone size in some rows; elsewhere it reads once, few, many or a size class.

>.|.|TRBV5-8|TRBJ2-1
TGTGCCAGCAGCTTGGGTTGGGGGTTTTTGAATGAGCAGTTCTTC
CASSLGWGFLNEQFF
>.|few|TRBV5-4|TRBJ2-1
TGTGCCAGCAGACCGGGACTCAAGAGCTCCTACAATGAGCAGTTCTTC
CASRPGLKSSYNEQFF
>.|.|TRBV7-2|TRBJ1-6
TGTGCCAGCAGCCTCCGACAGAAGTCACCCCTCCACTTT
CASSLRQKSPLHF
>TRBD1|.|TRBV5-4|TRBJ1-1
TGTGCCAGCAGCGGCGGGACAGGGGCCCCCTCGAACACTGAAGCTTTCTTT
CASSGGTGAPSNTEAFF
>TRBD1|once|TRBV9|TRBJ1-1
TGTGCCAGCAGCGTAGAGGGGGCAGCGAACACTGAAGCTTTCTTT
CASSVEGAANTEAFF
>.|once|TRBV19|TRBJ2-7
TGTGCCAGTAGTCGGGCAGGTCTCTACGAGCAGTACTTC
CASSRAGLYEQYF
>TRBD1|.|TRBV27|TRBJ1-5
TGTGCCAGCAGCCTACGGACAGGGCTGTACCCGGAGCCCCAGCATTTT
CASSLRTGLYPEPQHF
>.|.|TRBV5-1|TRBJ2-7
TGCGCCAGCAGCCTGGGGCACCGGGGGAGCTCCTACGAGCAGTACTTC
CASSLGHRGSSYEQYF
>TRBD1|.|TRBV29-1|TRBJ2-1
TGCAGCGTTGAAGATCAATGGGACAGGGCGTCAATGTACAATGAGCAGTTCTTC
CSVEDQWDRASMYNEQFF
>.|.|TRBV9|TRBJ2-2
TGTGCCAGCAGCGTAGACATGGCCGACACCGGGGAGCTGTTTTTT
CASSVDMADTGELFF
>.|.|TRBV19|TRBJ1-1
TGTGCCAGCGCAGTAGGGGTCGTGGGCACTGAAGCTTTCTTT
CASAVGVVGTEAFF
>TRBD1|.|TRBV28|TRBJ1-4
TGTGCCAGCAGTTTGGCTTACGGGACAGGGGACGAAAAACTGTTTTTT
CASSLAYGTGDEKLFF
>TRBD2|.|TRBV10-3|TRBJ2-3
TGTGCCATCAGTCGACTAGCGGGGGGTAGGGCAGATACGCAGTATTTT
CAISRLAGGRADTQYF
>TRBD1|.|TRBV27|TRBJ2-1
TGTGCCAGCAGTCACCGGGACAGGGGGCAATATGAGCAGTTCTTC
CASSHRDRGQYEQFF
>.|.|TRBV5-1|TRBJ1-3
TGCGCCAGCAGCACCGACTCTGGAAACACCATATATTTT
CASSTDSGNTIYF